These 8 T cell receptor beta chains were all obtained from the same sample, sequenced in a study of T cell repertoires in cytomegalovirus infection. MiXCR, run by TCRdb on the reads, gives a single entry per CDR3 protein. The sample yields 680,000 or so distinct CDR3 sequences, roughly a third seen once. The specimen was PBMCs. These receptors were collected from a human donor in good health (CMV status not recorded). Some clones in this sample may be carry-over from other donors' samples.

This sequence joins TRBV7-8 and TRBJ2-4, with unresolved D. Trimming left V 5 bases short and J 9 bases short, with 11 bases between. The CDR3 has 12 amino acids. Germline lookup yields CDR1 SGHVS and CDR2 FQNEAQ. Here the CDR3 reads CASSRISGIQYF. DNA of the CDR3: TGTGCCAGCAGCCGGATTTCGGGCATTCAGTACTTC.

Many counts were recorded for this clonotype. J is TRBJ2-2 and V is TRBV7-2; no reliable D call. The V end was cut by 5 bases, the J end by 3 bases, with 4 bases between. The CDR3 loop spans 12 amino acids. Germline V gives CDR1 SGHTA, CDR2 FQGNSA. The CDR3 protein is CASSHYTGELFF. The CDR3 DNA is TGTGCCAGCAGCCACTACACCGGGGAGCTGTTTTTT.

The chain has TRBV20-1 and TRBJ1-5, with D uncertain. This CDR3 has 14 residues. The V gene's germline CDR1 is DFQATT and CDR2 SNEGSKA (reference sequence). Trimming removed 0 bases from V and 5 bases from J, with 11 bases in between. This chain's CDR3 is CSARDMPEHQPQHF. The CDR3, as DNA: TGCAGTGCTAGAGATATGCCAGAACATCAGCCCCAGCATTTT.

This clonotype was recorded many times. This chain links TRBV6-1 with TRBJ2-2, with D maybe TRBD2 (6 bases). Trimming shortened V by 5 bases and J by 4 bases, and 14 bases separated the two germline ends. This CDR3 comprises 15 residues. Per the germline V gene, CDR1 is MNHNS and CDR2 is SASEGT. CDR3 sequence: CASSPGGVSTGELFF. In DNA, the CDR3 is TGTGCCAGCAGTCCTGGAGGGGTATCCACCGGGGAGCTGTTTTTT.

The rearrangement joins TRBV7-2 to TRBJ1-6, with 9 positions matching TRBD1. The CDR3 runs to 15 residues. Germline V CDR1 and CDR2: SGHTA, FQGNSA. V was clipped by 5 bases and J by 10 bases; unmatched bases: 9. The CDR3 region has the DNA TGTGCCAGCAGCGTAGGGACAGGGAATCGATCACCCCTCCACTTT. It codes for CASSVGTGNRSPLHF. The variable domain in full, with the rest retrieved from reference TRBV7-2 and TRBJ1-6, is GAGVSQSPSNKVTEKGKDVELRCDPISGHTALYWYRQSLGQGLEFLIYFQGNSAPDKSGLPSDRFSAERTGGSVSTLTIQRTQQEDSAVYLCASSVGTGNRSPLHFGNGTRLTVT.

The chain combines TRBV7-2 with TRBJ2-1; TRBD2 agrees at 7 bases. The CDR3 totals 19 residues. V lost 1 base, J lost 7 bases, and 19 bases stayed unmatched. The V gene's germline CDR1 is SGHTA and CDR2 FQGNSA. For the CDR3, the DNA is TGTGCCAGCAGCTTAGGTCGGCTAGCGGTTCCTCTGTATACAAATGAGCAGTTCTTC. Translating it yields CASSLGRLAVPLYTNEQFF. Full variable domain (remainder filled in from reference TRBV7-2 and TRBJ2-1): GAGVSQSPSNKVTEKGKDVELRCDPISGHTALYWYRQSLGQGLEFLIYFQGNSAPDKSGLPSDRFSAERTGGSVSTLTIQRTQQEDSAVYLCASSLGRLAVPLYTNEQFFGPGTRLTVL.

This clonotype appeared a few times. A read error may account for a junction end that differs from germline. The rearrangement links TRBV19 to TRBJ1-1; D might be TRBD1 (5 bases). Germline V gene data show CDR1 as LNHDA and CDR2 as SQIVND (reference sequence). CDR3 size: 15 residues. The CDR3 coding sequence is TGTGCCAGTAGTACCGCCGGGCGGGGGAACACTGAAGCTTCCTTT. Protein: CASSTAGRGNTEASF.

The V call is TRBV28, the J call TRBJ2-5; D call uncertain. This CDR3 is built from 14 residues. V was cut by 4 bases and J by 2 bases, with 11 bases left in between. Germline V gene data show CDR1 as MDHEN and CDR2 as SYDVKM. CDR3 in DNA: TGTGCCAGCAGTTCCGGACGGAAACAAGAGACCCAGTACTTC. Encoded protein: CASSSGRKQETQYF.